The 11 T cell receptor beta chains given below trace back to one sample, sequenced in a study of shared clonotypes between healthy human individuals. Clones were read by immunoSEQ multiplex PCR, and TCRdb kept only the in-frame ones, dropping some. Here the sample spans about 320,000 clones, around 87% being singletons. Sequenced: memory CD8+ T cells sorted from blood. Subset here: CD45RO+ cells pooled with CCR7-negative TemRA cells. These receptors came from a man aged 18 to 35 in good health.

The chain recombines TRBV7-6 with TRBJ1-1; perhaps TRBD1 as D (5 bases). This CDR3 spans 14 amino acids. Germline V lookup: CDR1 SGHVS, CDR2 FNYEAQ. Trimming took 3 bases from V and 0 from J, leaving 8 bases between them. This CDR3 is CASSLGRMNTEAFF. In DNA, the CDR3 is TGTGCCAGCAGCTTGGGACGGATGAACACTGAAGCTTTCTTT.

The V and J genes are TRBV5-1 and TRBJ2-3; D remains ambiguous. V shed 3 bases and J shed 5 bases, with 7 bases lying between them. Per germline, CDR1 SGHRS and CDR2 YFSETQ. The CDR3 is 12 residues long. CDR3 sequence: CASSSALDTQYF. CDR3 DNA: TGCGCCAGCAGCTCCGCCTTAGATACGCAGTATTTT.

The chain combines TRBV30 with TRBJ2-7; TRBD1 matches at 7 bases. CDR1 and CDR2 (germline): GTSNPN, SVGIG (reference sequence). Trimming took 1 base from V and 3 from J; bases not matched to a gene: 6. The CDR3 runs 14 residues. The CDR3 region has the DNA TGTGCCTGGAGTGGACAGGGACCATTCTACGAGCAGTACTTC. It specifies CAWSGQGPFYEQYF.

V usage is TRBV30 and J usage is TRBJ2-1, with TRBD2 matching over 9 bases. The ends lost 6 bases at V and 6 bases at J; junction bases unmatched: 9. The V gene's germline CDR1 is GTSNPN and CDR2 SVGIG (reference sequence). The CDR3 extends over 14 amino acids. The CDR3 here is CACGGTSIPNEQFF. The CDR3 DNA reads TGTGCCTGTGGTGGGACTAGCATACCCAATGAGCAGTTCTTC.

The CDR3 DNA sequence: TGTGCCAGCGAGGAATCGGGGGAAGGGTACGAGCAGTACTTC. This codes for CASEESGEGYEQYF. The chain couples TRBV28 to TRBJ2-7, with D possibly being TRBD2 (6 bases). The V gene lost 8 bases and the J gene lost 4 bases, with 18 bases spanning the gap. Germline loops: CDR1 MDHEN, CDR2 SYDVKM. The CDR3 length is 14 residues. The complete variable domain, with remaining parts taken from reference TRBV28 and TRBJ2-7, reads DVKVTQSSRYLVKRTGEKVFLECVQDMDHENMFWYRQDPGLGLRLIYFSYDVKMKEKGDIPEGYSVSREKKERFSLILESASTNQTSMYLCASEESGEGYEQYFGPGTRLTVT.

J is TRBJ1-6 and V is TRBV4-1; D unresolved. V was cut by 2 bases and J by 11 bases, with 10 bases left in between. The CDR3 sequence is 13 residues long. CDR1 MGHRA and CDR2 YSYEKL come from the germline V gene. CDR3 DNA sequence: TGCGCCAGCAGCCAACGACAAGATGCACCCCTCCACTTT. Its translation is CASSQRQDAPLHF.

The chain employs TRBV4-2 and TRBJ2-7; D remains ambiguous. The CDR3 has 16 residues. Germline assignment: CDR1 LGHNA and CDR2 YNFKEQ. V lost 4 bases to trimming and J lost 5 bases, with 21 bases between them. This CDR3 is CASSPLGTPLSDEQYF. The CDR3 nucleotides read TGTGCCAGCAGCCCACTGGGAACCCCCTTGTCCGACGAGCAGTACTTC.

CDR3 amino acids: CASSEGRTSGYEQFF. CDR3 coding DNA: TGTGCCAGCAGTGAAGGCAGGACTAGCGGGTATGAGCAGTTCTTC. This chain connects TRBV6-1 to TRBJ2-1, with TRBD2 matching over 11 bases. This CDR3 region has 15 residues. Germline V lookup: CDR1 MNHNS, CDR2 SASEGT. V trimming: 1 base; J trimming: 8 bases; junction bases outside the gene matches: 4.

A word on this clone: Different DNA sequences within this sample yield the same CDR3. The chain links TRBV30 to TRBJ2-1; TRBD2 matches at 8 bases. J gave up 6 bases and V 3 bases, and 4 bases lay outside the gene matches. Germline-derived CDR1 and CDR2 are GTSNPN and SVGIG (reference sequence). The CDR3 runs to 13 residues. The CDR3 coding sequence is TGTGCCTGGAGCGTTACTAGCGGCAATGAGCAGTTCTTC. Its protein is CAWSVTSGNEQFF.

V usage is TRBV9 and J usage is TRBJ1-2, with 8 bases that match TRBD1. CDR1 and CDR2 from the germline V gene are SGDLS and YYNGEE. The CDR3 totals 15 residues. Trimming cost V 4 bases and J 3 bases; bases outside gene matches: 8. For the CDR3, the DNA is TGTGCCAGCAGCCCTCGGGACAGGCCCGACTATGGCTACACCTTC. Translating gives CASSPRDRPDYGYTF.

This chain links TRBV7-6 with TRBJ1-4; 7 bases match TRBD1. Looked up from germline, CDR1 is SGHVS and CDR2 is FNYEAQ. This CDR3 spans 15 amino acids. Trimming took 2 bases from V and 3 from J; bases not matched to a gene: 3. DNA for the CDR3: TGTGCCAGCAGCTTATTCGGGACAGCTAATGAAAAACTGTTTTTT. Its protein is CASSLFGTANEKLFF.